Each of the 15 T cell receptor beta chains below was sequenced from the same sample in a study of Ad26.COV2.S vaccination and SARS-CoV-2 variants. Stated treatment: some 19 received Ad26.COV2.S at low or high dose, single or two shots; several received placebo; per-sample allocation not given. It was on day 63 after the first vaccine or placebo injection that samples were taken. Profiling relied on immunoSEQ multiplex PCR, and the TCRdb table lists in-frame clones only, not all of them. Of approximately 480,000 clones listed, 70% to 90% are singletons. The specimen comprised peripheral blood, sampled in a trial of Ad26.COV2.S vaccine versus placebo. Source of these receptors: a person between 18 and 60 years old who received the Ad26.COV2.S COVID-19 vaccine or a placebo.

The chain links TRBV27 to TRBJ1-1; 11 positions agree with TRBD1. The CDR3 runs 13 residues. The trim removed 5 bases at V and 6 bases at J, leaving 2 bases unmatched. The V gene's germline CDR1 is MNHEY and CDR2 SMNVEV (reference sequence). CDR3 sequence: CASSGGQGAEAFF. Here the CDR3 DNA reads TGTGCCAGCAGTGGGGGACAGGGGGCTGAAGCTTTCTTT.

The chain employs TRBV2 and TRBJ1-3; 7 bases map to TRBD1. The V segment lost 8 bases and the J segment 7 bases; nucleotides outside the gene matches: 14. Per the germline V gene, CDR1 is SNHLY and CDR2 is FYNNEI. This CDR3 region has 15 residues. CDR3: CASRATMGQSNTIYF. CDR3 coding DNA: TGTGCCAGCCGAGCGACCATGGGACAGTCTAACACCATATATTTT. Filled out from reference TRBV2 and TRBJ1-3, the complete variable domain reads EPEVTQTPSHQVTQMGQEVILRCVPISNHLYFYWYRQILGQKVEFLVSFYNNEISEKSEIFDDQFSVERPDGSNFTLKIRSTKLEDSAMYFCASRATMGQSNTIYFGEGSWLTVV.

The chain links TRBV28 to TRBJ2-3, with no clear D. Germline CDR1 is MDHEN and CDR2 is SYDVKM. The CDR3 length is 12 residues. Trimming took off 3 bases at V and 5 bases at J, with 6 bases between the two ends. The CDR3 nucleotides read TGTGCCAGCAGTTTCGTTGGAGATACGCAGTATTTT. As protein: CASSFVGDTQYF.

This clone was recorded a few times. The chain employs TRBV18 and TRBJ1-2; no firm D call. The CDR3 totals 18 residues. V lost 1 base to trimming and J lost 2 bases, with 20 bases between them. Germline assignment: CDR1 KGHSH and CDR2 LQKENI. The CDR3 reads CASSPLSGLTSLNYGYTF. CDR3 nucleotides: TGTGCCAGCTCACCACTCTCAGGCTTAACCTCACTCAACTATGGCTACACCTTC. Variable domain in full (rest from reference TRBV18 and TRBJ1-2): NAGVMQNPRHLVRRRGQEARLRCSPMKGHSHVYWYRQLPEEGLKFMVYLQKENIIDESGMPKERFSAEFPKEGPSILRIQQVVRGDSAAYFCASSPLSGLTSLNYGYTFGSGTRLTVV.

The chain carries TRBV6-6 and TRBJ1-3, with 8 bases aligning to TRBD1. The germline CDR1 and CDR2 sequences are MNHNY and SVGAGI (reference sequence). The length of the CDR3 is 18 residues. J was trimmed by 0 bases and V by 5 bases; bases with no gene match: 12. The CDR3 bases are TGTGCCAGCAGTCTACAGCGCCCAGGGGGCCGCTCTGGAAACACCATATATTTT. Protein: CASSLQRPGGRSGNTIYF.

This chain connects TRBV7-3 to TRBJ2-3; 7 bases map to TRBD2. The V and J ends lost 5 bases and 0 bases, in that order; junction bases with no gene match: 8. The CDR3 covers 16 residues. Germline CDR1 reads SGHTA; CDR2 reads FQGTGA. The CDR3 protein is CASSIEAGYSTDTQYF. The CDR3 DNA reads as TGTGCCAGCAGCATAGAAGCGGGATACAGCACAGATACGCAGTATTTT.

The chain joins TRBV28 to TRBJ1-1; TRBD1 is a possible D gene (5 bases). Trimming shortened V by 1 base and J by 11 bases, and 11 bases separated the two germline ends. This CDR3 is built from 12 residues. Germline CDR1 and CDR2: MDHEN and SYDVKM. CDR3 DNA sequence: TGTGCCAGCAGTTTATTTCGACAGAAGGCTTTCTTT. Protein sequence: CASSLFRQKAFF.

This sequence joins TRBV4-1 and TRBJ1-4, with TRBD1 as a possible D gene (6 bases). The CDR3 has 15 residues. From germline, CDR1 is MGHRA and CDR2 YSYEKL. Trimming left V 3 bases short and J 2 bases short, with 10 bases between. Written as DNA, the CDR3 is TGCGCCAGCAGCCAGCAGGGGCTGACTAATGAAAAACTGTTTTTT. The encoded protein is CASSQQGLTNEKLFF.

This clone was seen once. The CDR3 region is CASMSPRNQPQHF. The CDR3 DNA reads as TGTGCCAGCATGTCCCCAAGGAATCAGCCCCAGCATTTT. J is TRBJ1-5 and V is TRBV28; D uncertain. Germline CDR1 is MDHEN and CDR2 is SYDVKM. The CDR3 covers 13 residues. Trimming removed 7 bases at V and 4 bases at J, with 11 bases between.

The chain recombines TRBV7-2 with TRBJ1-2; tentative D call: TRBD1 (5 bases). Germline V gives CDR1 SGHTA, CDR2 FQGNSA. Trimming removed 1 base at V and 6 bases at J, with 15 bases between. There are 15 residues in the CDR3. The CDR3, as DNA: TGTGCCAGCAGCTTAGATTGGTCGGGGGTGGATGGCTACACCTTC. This encodes CASSLDWSGVDGYTF.

This chain joins TRBV28 and TRBJ1-2; weak D call: TRBD1 (5 bases). CDR1 and CDR2 from the germline V gene are MDHEN and SYDVKM. Trimming left V 10 bases short and J 6 bases short, with 15 bases between. The length of the CDR3 is 12 residues. The CDR3 DNA is TGTGCCACCAAGTGGGGGGTGAATGGCTACACCTTC. Residues: CATKWGVNGYTF.

The V and J genes are TRBV27 and TRBJ1-5; the D is unclear. Per germline, CDR1 MNHEY and CDR2 SMNVEV (reference sequence). CDR3 length: 14 amino acids. V shed 0 bases and J shed 1 base, with 4 bases lying between them. This chain's CDR3 is CASSLSNSNQPQHF. CDR3 bases: TGTGCCAGCAGTTTATCGAACAGCAATCAGCCCCAGCATTTT.

This clone was counted once. V and J are TRBV5-6 and TRBJ1-2; maybe TRBD1 (6 bases). V was clipped by 5 bases and J by 6 bases, with 14 bases between them. This CDR3 has 13 residues. CDR1 and CDR2 (germline): SGHDT, YYEEEE. The CDR3 spells CASRIAGENGYTF. As DNA, the CDR3 is TGTGCCAGCAGGATTGCAGGGGAGAATGGCTACACCTTC.

The chain employs TRBV4-1 and TRBJ2-7, with 8 bases lining up with TRBD2. CDR1 MGHRA and CDR2 YSYEKL come from the germline V gene. This CDR3 comprises 18 residues. With 0 bases clipped from V and 3 bases from J, the junction kept 13 bases outside the gene matches. CDR3 region: CASSQERQAAGVGYEQYF. CDR3 in DNA: TGCGCCAGCAGCCAAGAAAGGCAGGCAGCGGGAGTGGGCTACGAGCAGTACTTC.

V usage is TRBV7-8 and J usage is TRBJ2-7; 9 bases map to TRBD1. J gave up 4 bases and V 5 bases, and 9 bases lay outside the gene matches. Per the germline V gene, CDR1 is SGHVS and CDR2 is FQNEAQ. This CDR3 spans 15 amino acids. The CDR3 is CASSQPGQGLYEQYF. CDR3 bases: TGTGCCAGCAGCCAACCGGGACAGGGTCTATACGAGCAGTACTTC.